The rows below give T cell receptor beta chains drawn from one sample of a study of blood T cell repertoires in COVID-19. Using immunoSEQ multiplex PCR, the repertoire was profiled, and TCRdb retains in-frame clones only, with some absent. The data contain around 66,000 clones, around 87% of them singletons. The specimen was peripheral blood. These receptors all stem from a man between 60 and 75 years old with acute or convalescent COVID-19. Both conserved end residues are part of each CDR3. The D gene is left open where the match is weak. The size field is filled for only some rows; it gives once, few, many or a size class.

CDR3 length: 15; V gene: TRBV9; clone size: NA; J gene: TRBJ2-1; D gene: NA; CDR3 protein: CASSVGSGDYNEQFF; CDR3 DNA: TGTGCCAGCAGCGTCGGTAGCGGAGATTACAATGAGCAGTTCTTC
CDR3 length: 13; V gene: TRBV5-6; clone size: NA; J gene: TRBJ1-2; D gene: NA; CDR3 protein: CASSLKGYYGYTF; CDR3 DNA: TGTGCCAGCAGTCTGAAGGGGTACTATGGCTACACCTTC
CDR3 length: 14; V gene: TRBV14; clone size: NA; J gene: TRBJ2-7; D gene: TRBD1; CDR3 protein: CASSSQGVSYEQYF; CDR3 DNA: TGTGCCAGCAGCTCCCAGGGGGTGTCCTACGAGCAGTACTTC
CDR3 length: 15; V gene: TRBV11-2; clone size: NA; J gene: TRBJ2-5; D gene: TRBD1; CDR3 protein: CASSSRAGGRETQYF; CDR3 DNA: TGTGCCAGCAGCTCTCGGGCAGGGGGCCGTGAGACCCAGTACTTC
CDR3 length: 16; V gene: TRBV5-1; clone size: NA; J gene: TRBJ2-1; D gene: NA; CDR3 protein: CASSPSFPSEGNEQFF; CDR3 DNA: TGCGCCAGCAGCCCCTCTTTCCCTAGCGAGGGCAATGAGCAGTTCTTC
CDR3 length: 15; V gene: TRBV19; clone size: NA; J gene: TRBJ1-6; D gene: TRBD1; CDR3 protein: CASSTGQGTNSPLHF; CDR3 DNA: TGTGCCAGTAGCACCGGACAGGGGACGAATTCACCCCTCCACTTT
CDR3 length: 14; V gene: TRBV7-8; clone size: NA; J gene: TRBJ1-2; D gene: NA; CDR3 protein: CASSAGQANYGYTF; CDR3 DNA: TGTGCCAGCAGCGCCGGACAAGCCAACTATGGCTACACCTTC
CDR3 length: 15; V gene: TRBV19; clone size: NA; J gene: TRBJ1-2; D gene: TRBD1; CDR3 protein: CASSTRTGSAYGYTF; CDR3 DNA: TGTGCCAGTAGTACAAGGACAGGGTCCGCCTATGGCTACACCTTC
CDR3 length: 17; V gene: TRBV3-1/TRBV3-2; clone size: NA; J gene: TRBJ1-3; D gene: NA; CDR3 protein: CASSQEYMGGRGNTIYF; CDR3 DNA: TGTGCCAGCAGCCAAGAATACATGGGGGGACGTGGAAACACCATATATTTT
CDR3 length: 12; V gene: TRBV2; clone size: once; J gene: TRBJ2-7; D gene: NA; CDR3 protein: CASNSGTYEQYF; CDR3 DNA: TGTGCCAGCAATTCCGGGACTTACGAGCAGTACTTC
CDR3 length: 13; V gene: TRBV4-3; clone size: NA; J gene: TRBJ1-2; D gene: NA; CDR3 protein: CASSIRDSYGYTF; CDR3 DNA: TGCGCCAGCAGTATCAGGGATTCCTATGGCTACACCTTC
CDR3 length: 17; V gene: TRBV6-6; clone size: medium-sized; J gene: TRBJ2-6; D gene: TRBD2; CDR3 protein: CASSPSWEGVGANVLTF; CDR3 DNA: TGTGCCAGCAGTCCCTCCTGGGAGGGTGTTGGGGCCAACGTCCTGACTTTC
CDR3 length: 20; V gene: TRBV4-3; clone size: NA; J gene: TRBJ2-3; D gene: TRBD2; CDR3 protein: CASSQDRASGGAKPTDTQYF; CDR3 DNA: TGCGCCAGCAGCCAAGATAGGGCTAGCGGGGGAGCCAAACCCACAGATACGCAGTATTTT
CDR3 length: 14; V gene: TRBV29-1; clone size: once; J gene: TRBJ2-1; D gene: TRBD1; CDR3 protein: CSVEGQLSYNEQFF; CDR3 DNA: TGCAGCGTTGAGGGACAGTTATCCTACAATGAGCAGTTCTTC
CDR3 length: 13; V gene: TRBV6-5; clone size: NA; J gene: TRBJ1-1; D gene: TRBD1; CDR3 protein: CASSPQGDTEAFF; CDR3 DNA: TGTGCCAGCAGCCCCCAGGGGGACACTGAAGCTTTCTTT
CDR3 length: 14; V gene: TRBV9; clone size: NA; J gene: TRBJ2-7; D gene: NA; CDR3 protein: CASSAPLQGSEQYF; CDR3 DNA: TGTGCCAGCAGCGCCCCCCTTCAGGGTAGCGAGCAGTACTTC
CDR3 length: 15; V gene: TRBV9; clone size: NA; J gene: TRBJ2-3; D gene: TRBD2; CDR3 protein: CASSPREGITDTQYF; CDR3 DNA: TGTGCCAGCAGCCCGAGGGAGGGGATCACAGATACGCAGTATTTT